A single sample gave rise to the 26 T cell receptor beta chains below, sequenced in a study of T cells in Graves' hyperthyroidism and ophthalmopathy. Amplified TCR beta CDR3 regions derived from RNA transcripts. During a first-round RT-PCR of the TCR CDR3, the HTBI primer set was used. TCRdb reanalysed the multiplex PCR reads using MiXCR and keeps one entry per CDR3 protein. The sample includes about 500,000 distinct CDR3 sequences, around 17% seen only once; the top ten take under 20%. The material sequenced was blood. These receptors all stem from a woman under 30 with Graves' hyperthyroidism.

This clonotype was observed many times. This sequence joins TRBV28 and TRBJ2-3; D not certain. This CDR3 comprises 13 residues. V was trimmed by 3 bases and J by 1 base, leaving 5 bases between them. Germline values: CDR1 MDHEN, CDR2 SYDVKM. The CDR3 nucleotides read TGTGCCAGCAGTTTTCGGGGCACAGATACGCAGTATTTT. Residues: CASSFRGTDTQYF.

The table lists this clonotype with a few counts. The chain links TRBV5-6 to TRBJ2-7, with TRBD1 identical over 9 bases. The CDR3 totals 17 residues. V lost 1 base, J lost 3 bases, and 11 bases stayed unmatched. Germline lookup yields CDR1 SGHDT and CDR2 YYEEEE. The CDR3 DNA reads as TGTGCCAGCAGCTTGTGGATCTGGAGGGACAGGGACTACGAGCAGTACTTC. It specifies CASSLWIWRDRDYEQYF.

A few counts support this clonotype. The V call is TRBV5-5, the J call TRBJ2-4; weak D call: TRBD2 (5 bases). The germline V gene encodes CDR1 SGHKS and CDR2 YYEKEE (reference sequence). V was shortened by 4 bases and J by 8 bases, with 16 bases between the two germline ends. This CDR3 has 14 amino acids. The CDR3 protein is CASSPTGGRDIQYF. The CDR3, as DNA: TGTGCCAGCAGCCCCACTGGAGGAAGGGACATTCAGTACTTC.

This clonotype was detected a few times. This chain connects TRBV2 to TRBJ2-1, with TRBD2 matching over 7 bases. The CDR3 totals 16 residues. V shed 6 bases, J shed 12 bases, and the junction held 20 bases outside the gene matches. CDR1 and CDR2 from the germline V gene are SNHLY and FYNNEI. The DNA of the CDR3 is TGTGCCAGCAGCACCCCTGCCGGGGGGAGGAGCGGTGTGCAGTTCTTC. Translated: CASSTPAGGRSGVQFF. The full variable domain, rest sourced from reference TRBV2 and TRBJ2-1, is EPEVTQTPSHQVTQMGQEVILRCVPISNHLYFYWYRQILGQKVEFLVSFYNNEISEKSEIFDDQFSVERPDGSNFTLKIRSTKLEDSAMYFCASSTPAGGRSGVQFFGPGTRLTVL.

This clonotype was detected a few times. The DNA for the CDR3 is TGTGCCAGCAGTTCACCCCCGCCGGGAGAAAAGAACACCGGGGAGCTGTTTTTT. This codes for CASSSPPPGEKNTGELFF. This chain links TRBV27 with TRBJ2-2; possibly TRBD2 for D (6 bases). The CDR3 runs 18 residues. Trimming cost V 4 bases and J 1 base, with 19 bases left between them. Germline V gene sequence: CDR1 MNHEY, CDR2 SMNVEV (reference sequence).

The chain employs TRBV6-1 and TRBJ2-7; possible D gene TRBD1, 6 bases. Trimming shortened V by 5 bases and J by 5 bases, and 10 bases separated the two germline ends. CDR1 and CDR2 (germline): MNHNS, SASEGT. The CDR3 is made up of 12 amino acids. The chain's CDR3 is CASSFQGNEQYF. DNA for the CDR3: TGTGCCAGCAGTTTTCAGGGGAACGAGCAGTACTTC.

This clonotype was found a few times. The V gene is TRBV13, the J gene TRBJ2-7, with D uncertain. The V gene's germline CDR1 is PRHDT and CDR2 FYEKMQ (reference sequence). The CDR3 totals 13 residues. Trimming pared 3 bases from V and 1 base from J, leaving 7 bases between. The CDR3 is CASSFFRSYEQYF. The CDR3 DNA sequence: TGTGCCAGCAGCTTCTTCCGTTCCTACGAGCAGTACTTC. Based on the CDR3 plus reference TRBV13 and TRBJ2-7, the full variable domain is AAGVIQSPRHLIKEKRETATLKCYPIPRHDTVYWYQQGPGQDPQFLISFYEKMQSDKGSIPDRFSAQQFSDYHSELNMSSLELGDSALYFCASSFFRSYEQYFGPGTRLTVT.

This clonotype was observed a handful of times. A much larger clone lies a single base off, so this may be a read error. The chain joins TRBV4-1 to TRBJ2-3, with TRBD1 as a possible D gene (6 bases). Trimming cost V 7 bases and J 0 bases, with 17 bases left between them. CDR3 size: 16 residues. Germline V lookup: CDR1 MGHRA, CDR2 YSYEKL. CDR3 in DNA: TGCGCCAGCAACCAGGACGACAGGATGAGCACAGATACGCAGTATTTT. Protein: CASNQDDRMSTDTQYF.

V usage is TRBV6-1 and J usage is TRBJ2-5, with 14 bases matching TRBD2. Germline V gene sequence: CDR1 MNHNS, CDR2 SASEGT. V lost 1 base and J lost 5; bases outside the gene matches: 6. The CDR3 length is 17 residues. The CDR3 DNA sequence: TGTGCCAGCAGTGAAGGGGGACTAGCGGGGGCTATCGAGACCCAGTACTTC. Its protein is CASSEGGLAGAIETQYF.

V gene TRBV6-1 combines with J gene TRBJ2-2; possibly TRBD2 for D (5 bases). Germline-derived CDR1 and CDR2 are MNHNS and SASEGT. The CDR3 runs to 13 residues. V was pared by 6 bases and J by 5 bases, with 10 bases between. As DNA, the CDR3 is TGTGCCAGCAGCCAGACTAAGACCGGGGAGCTGTTTTTT. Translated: CASSQTKTGELFF.

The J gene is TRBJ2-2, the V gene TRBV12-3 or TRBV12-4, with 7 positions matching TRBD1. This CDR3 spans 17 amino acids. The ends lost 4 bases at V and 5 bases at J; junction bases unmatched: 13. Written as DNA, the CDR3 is TGTGCCAGCAGTTCCGATTCGGGACAGTTTTCGACCGGGGAGCTGTTTTTT. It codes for CASSSDSGQFSTGELFF.

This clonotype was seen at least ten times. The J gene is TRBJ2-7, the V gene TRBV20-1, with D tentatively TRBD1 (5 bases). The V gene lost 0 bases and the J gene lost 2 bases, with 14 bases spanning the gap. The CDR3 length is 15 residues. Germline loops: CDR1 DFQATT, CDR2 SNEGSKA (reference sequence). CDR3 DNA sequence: TGCAGTGCTAGAGATAGGGCCAAGGGGCCCTACGAGCAGTACTTC. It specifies CSARDRAKGPYEQYF.

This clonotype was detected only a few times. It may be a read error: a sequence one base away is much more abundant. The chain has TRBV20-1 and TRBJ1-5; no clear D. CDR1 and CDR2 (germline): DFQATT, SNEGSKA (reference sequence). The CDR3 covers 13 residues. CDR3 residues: CSASSGVRQPEHF. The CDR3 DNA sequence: TGCAGTGCTAGTTCAGGAGTGAGGCAGCCCGAGCATTTT.

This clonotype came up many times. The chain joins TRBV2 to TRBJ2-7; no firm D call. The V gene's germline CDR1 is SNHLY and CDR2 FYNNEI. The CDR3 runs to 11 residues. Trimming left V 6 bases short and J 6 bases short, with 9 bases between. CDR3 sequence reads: CASRQGVEQYF. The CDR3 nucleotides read TGTGCCAGCAGACAAGGAGTCGAGCAGTACTTC.

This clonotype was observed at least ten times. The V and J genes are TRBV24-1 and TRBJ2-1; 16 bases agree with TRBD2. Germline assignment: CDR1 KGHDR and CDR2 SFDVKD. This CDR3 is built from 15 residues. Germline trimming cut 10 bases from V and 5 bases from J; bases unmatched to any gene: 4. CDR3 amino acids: CATGLAGGPDNEQFF. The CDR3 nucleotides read TGTGCCACGGGACTAGCGGGGGGGCCGGACAATGAGCAGTTCTTC.

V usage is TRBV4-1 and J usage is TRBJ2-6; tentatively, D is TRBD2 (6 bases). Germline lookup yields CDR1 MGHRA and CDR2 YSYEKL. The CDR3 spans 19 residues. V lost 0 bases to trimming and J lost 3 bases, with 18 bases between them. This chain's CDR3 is CASSQDLPKQGLGANVLTF. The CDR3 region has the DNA TGCGCCAGCAGCCAAGATTTGCCGAAGCAGGGACTTGGGGCCAACGTCCTGACTTTC.

CDR3 in amino acids: CASGRRAQPSWRAFF. The CDR3 DNA reads TGTGCCAGCGGGCGCAGGGCGCAACCCTCTTGGCGGGCTTTCTTT. The J gene is TRBJ1-1, the V gene TRBV19; D is perhaps TRBD1 (5 bases). V was pared by 9 bases and J by 11 bases, with 28 bases between. The CDR3 runs 15 residues. Looked up from germline, CDR1 is LNHDA and CDR2 is SQIVND (reference sequence).

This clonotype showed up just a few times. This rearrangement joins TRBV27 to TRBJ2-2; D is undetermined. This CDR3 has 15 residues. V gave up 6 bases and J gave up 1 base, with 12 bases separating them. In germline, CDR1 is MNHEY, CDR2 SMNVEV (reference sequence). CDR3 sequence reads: CASSQTSLNTGELFF. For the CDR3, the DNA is TGTGCCAGCAGCCAAACCTCTCTGAACACCGGGGAGCTGTTTTTT.

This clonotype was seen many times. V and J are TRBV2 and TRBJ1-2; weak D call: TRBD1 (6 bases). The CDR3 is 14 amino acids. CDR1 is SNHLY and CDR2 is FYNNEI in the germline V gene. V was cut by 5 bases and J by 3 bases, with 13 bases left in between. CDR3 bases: TGTGCCAGCAGTTACAGGGAAGCGGACTATGGCTACACCTTC. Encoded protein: CASSYREADYGYTF.

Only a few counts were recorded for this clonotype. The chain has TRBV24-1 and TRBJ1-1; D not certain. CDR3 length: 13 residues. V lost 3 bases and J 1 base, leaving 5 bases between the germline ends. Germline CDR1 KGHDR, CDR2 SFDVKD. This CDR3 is CATSDHRNTEAFF. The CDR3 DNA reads TGTGCCACCAGTGATCACCGGAACACTGAAGCTTTCTTT.

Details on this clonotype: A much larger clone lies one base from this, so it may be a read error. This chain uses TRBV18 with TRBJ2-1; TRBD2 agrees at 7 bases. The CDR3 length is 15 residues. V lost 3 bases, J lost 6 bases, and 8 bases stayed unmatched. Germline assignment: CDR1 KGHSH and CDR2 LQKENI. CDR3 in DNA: TGTGCCAGCTCACCGCCCGGGACTACCCGCAATGAGCAGTTCTTC. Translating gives CASSPPGTTRNEQFF.

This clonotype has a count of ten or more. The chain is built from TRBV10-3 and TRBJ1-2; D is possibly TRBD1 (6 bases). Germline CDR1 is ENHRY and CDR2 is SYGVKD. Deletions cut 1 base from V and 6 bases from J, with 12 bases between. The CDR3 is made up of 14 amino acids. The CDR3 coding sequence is TGTGCCATCAGTGAGTTGGGGGGCTCGGATGGCTACACCTTC. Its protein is CAISELGGSDGYTF.

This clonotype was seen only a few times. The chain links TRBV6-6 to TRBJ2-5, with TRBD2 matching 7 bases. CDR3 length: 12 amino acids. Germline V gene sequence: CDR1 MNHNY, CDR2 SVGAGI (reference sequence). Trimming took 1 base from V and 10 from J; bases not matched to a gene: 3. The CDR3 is CASSYFRGDQYF. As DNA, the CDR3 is TGTGCCAGCAGTTACTTTCGGGGGGACCAGTACTTC.

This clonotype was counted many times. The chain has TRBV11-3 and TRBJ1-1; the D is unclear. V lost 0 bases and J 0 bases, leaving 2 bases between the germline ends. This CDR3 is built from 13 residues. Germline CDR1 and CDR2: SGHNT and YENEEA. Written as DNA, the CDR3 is TGTGCCAGCAGCTTAGAGTTGAACACTGAAGCTTTCTTT. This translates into CASSLELNTEAFF.

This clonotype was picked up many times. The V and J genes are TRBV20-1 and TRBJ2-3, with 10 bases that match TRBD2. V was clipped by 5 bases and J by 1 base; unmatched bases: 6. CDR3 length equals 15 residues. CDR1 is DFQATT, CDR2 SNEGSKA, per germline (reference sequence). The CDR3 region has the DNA TGCAGTGCTTTCCCTGGACTAGCGGGCACAGATACGCAGTATTTT. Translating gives CSAFPGLAGTDTQYF.

CDR3 region: CASSETGGIGETQYF. The CDR3 bases are TGTGCCAGCAGCGAAACAGGGGGGATAGGGGAGACCCAGTACTTC. This chain uses TRBV28 with TRBJ2-5; 8 positions agree with TRBD1. Trimming took 6 bases from V and 5 from J; bases not matched to a gene: 11. This CDR3 spans 15 amino acids. The germline V gene has CDR1 MDHEN and CDR2 SYDVKM.